Presented here are 2 T cell receptor beta chains from one specimen sequenced in a study of technical replicates of blood from a few donors. The protocol was immunoSEQ multiplex PCR, while the TCRdb copy is restricted to in-frame clones and leaves out a portion. The data hold more than 65,000 clones, with 96% observed a single time. Sequencing used T cells isolated from PBMCs. The receptor set was obtained from a human donor in good health.

The gene calls are TRBV19 and TRBJ2-3, with 8 bases matching TRBD2. CDR3 size: 16 residues. Trimming at V came to 4 bases and at J to 1 base, leaving 7 bases not matched to a gene. Germline lookup yields CDR1 LNHDA and CDR2 SQIVND (reference sequence). The CDR3: CASSTETSAGTDTQYF. The CDR3 DNA follows: TGTGCCAGTAGTACCGAGACTAGCGCCGGCACAGATACGCAGTATTTT.

The chain carries TRBV10-3 and TRBJ2-7; maybe TRBD2 (7 bases). The length of the CDR3 is 15 residues. Per germline, CDR1 ENHRY and CDR2 SYGVKD. V lost 3 bases and J lost 6, with 18 bases in between. The CDR3 is CAISDSGAGAGEQYF. DNA for the CDR3: TGTGCCATCAGTGACTCGGGGGCGGGGGCCGGCGAGCAGTACTTC.